This T cell receptor (beta chain) was sequenced for a study of cytomegalovirus exposure and HLA in healthy donors. Amplification used 60 Vbeta primers and 13 Jbeta primers. Method: immunoSEQ multiplex PCR; TCRdb's copy keeps in-frame clones and lacks some. The sample has approximately 100,000 clones; roughly 85% are singletons. V lost 1 base, J lost 5 bases, and 2 bases stayed unmatched. The CDR3 runs 13 residues. From germline, CDR1 is LNHNV and CDR2 YYDKDF (reference sequence). Sample: PBMCs. The sequence was collected from a woman aged 40 to 50 in good health and CMV-seronegative. This chain links TRBV15 with TRBJ2-7; 7 bases fit TRBD2. DNA of the CDR3: TGTGCCACCAGCAGAGGGGGAGGGAACGAGCAGTACTTC. It is translated as CATSRGGGNEQYF.